Listed here are 23 T cell receptor beta chains from one sample, sequenced in a study of blood T cells in healthy people across ages. Through a sample-barcoded 5' primer and a J-beta primer mix, a second PCR was run for 7 to 11 cycles. From the 5' RACE reads, TCRdb called clonotypes with MiXCR, one entry per CDR3 protein. The sample comprises hundreds of thousands of distinct CDR3 sequences, under 55% of which are singletons, and roughly a fifth rests with the top ten. Sequenced material: blood. Receptor source: a man between 60 and 70 years old in good health.

This clonotype appeared once. Relative to the germline gene, one junction end is altered; a read error may explain this. V usage is TRBV7-8 and J usage is TRBJ2-1, with 9 bases that match TRBD1. The CDR3 is 17 residues long. Germline loops: CDR1 SGHVS, CDR2 FQNEAQ. The CDR3 nucleotides are TGTGCCAGCAGCGTTAACAGGGGGCGAATTCTACGCAATGAGCAGTCCTTC. Residues: CASSVNRGRILRNEQSF.

The rearrangement joins TRBV7-9 to TRBJ2-4, with D perhaps TRBD1 (5 bases). The better agreement between TRBJ2-7 and the DNA end casts doubt on the J call. Germline CDR1 is SEHNR and CDR2 is FQNEAQ (reference sequence). This CDR3 has 13 residues. CDR3 sequence reads: CASSADSHYEQYF. In DNA form, the CDR3 reads TGTGCCAGCAGCGCAGACAGCCACTACGAGCAGTACTTC.

The chain carries TRBV27 and TRBJ2-1; D is undetermined. The V gene lost 3 bases and the J gene lost 5 bases, with 11 bases spanning the gap. CDR3 size: 14 residues. Germline-derived CDR1 and CDR2 are MNHEY and SMNVEV (reference sequence). CDR3 bases: TGTGCCAGCAGTTTCGGGCCCGGACACAATGAGCAGTTCTTC. It specifies CASSFGPGHNEQFF.

This chain uses TRBV29-1 with TRBJ2-3; D is ambiguous. V was trimmed by 4 bases and J by 9 bases, leaving 8 bases between them. The germline gives CDR1 SQVTM, CDR2 ANQGSEA. This CDR3 has 10 residues. CDR3 DNA sequence: TGCAGCGTTGGGCCCAACACGCAGTATTTT. This gives the protein CSVGPNTQYF.

This clonotype was observed many times. The CDR3 nucleotides read TGCAGTGCTCTCCTGCGGGGGGGCCGCGGGCAGTACTTC. Translating gives CSALLRGGRGQYF. The V call is TRBV20-1, the J call TRBJ2-7; 9 nucleotides match TRBD2. J was trimmed by 9 bases and V by 5 bases; bases with no gene match: 11. The CDR3 consists of 13 residues. CDR1 is DFQATT and CDR2 is SNEGSKA in the germline V gene (reference sequence).

This clonotype was seen more than once but under ten times. The CDR3 sequence: CASSLAPDSPYEQYF. The CDR3 nucleotides read TGCGCCAGCAGCTTGGCCCCGGACAGTCCCTACGAGCAGTACTTC. The chain carries TRBV5-1 and TRBJ2-7; D might be TRBD1 (6 bases). This CDR3 has 15 amino acids. Germline values: CDR1 SGHRS, CDR2 YFSETQ. V was trimmed by 0 bases and J by 2 bases, leaving 12 bases between them.

This chain uses TRBV5-1 with TRBJ1-1, with a tentative D call TRBD1 (5 bases). Trimming pared 2 bases from V and 3 bases from J, leaving 14 bases between. The CDR3 totals 15 residues. From germline, CDR1 is SGHRS and CDR2 YFSETQ. CDR3 sequence: CASSFHGGLDTEAFF. CDR3 nucleotide sequence: TGCGCCAGCAGCTTCCACGGGGGACTCGACACTGAAGCTTTCTTT.

CDR3 coding DNA: TGTGCCAGCAGCCAAAGACAGGTCAGCTACGAGCAGTACTTC. Protein product: CASSQRQVSYEQYF. The chain links TRBV3-1 to TRBJ2-4; TRBD1 might be the D (6 bases). The J call may not be correct, given that the DNA end is closer to TRBJ2-7. Germline V gene data show CDR1 as LGHDT and CDR2 as YNNKEL (reference sequence). The CDR3 is 14 residues long.

The rearrangement links TRBV29-1 to TRBJ2-7; D uncertain. The CDR3 runs to 13 residues. V was pared by 7 bases and J by 7 bases, with 20 bases between. CDR1 is SQVTM and CDR2 is ANQGSEA in the germline V gene. This CDR3 reads CSAADRSSNEQYF. The CDR3 coding sequence is TGCAGCGCCGCTGACCGATCCAGCAATGAGCAGTACTTC.

This chain connects TRBV7-2 to TRBJ1-2; D unresolved. V was pared by 3 bases and J by 8 bases, with 10 bases between. Germline values: CDR1 SGHTA, CDR2 FQGNSA. This CDR3 region has 12 residues. CDR3 in DNA: TGTGCCAGCAGCTTGGAGATGGGGGGCTACACCTTC. Translation: CASSLEMGGYTF.

The chain combines TRBV9 with TRBJ2-6; D could derive from TRBD1 or TRBD2 (5 bases each). The CDR3 is 17 amino acids. The germline V and J ends were trimmed by 0 bases and 1 base, with 11 bases remaining between them. Germline V gene lookup returns CDR1 SGDLS and CDR2 YYNGEE. The CDR3 reads CASSVGDRRSGANVLTF. CDR3 DNA sequence: TGTGCCAGCAGCGTAGGGGACCGCCGTTCTGGGGCCAACGTCCTGACTTTC.

This clonotype was seen only a few times. The gene calls are TRBV7-9 and TRBJ2-7; maybe TRBD1 (5 bases). This CDR3 spans 16 amino acids. Germline V CDR1 and CDR2: SEHNR, FQNEAQ (reference sequence). The V gene lost 4 bases and the J gene lost 3 bases, with 19 bases spanning the gap. The CDR3 loop is CASSSYLGVRNYEQYF. CDR3 DNA: TGTGCCAGCAGCTCTTACTTAGGGGTTCGCAACTACGAGCAGTACTTC.

The chain carries TRBV3-1 and TRBJ1-4; weak D call: TRBD1 (5 bases). V lost 3 bases and J lost 7, with 9 bases in between. The CDR3 is 13 residues long. Germline lookup yields CDR1 LGHDT and CDR2 YNNKEL (reference sequence). As DNA, the CDR3 is TGTGCCAGCAGCCAGCATCAGGGTGAAAAACTGTTTTTT. It is translated as CASSQHQGEKLFF.

This rearrangement joins TRBV25-1 to TRBJ1-4; TRBD1 is a possible D gene (6 bases). Germline V gene lookup returns CDR1 MGHDK and CDR2 SYGVNS. With 1 base removed from V and 8 bases from J, the gap between germline ends came to 17 bases. CDR3 length: 16 amino acids. CDR3 in amino acids: CASSELGALGSEKLFF. The CDR3 DNA sequence: TGTGCCAGCAGTGAATTGGGGGCACTAGGAAGCGAAAAACTGTTTTTT.

This clonotype was seen only a few times. DNA of the CDR3: TGTGCCAGCAGCGTAGGTTCTGGCGGGGGACTCAATGAGCAGTTCTTC. It is translated as CASSVGSGGGLNEQFF. The V gene is TRBV9, the J gene TRBJ2-1; 7 positions match TRBD2. The germline V gene has CDR1 SGDLS and CDR2 YYNGEE. V lost 0 bases and J lost 6; bases outside the gene matches: 9. This CDR3 is built from 16 residues.

This rearrangement joins TRBV6-6 to TRBJ1-2; D ambiguous. Germline V gene sequence: CDR1 MNHNY, CDR2 SVGAGI (reference sequence). V lost 10 bases, J lost 4 bases, and 16 bases lay in between. The CDR3 sequence is 13 residues long. Here the CDR3 DNA reads TGTGCCATCACCCCCGAGGATAGCTATGGCTACACCTTC. Translation gives CAITPEDSYGYTF.

The table lists this clonotype with many counts. This chain uses TRBV5-1 with TRBJ2-7; perhaps D is TRBD1 or TRBD2 (5 bases each). V was shortened by 1 base and J by 2 bases, with 10 bases between the two germline ends. Germline V gives CDR1 SGHRS, CDR2 YFSETQ. The CDR3 sequence is 14 residues long. The CDR3 nucleotides read TGCGCCAGCAGCTTGTACCAGGGAGCCTACGAGCAGTACTTC. It is translated as CASSLYQGAYEQYF. The full variable domain, its missing parts supplied by reference TRBV5-1 and TRBJ2-7, is KAGVTQTPRYLIKTRGQQVTLSCSPISGHRSVSWYQQTPGQGLQFLFEYFSETQRNKGNFPGRFSGRQFSNSRSEMNVSTLELGDSALYLCASSLYQGAYEQYFGPGTRLTVT.

This clonotype was counted at least ten times. The CDR3 loop reads CASSKGLANEKLFF. The CDR3 DNA reads TGCGCCAGCAGTAAGGGCCTCGCTAATGAAAAACTGTTTTTT. The rearrangement links TRBV4-1 to TRBJ1-4; D is uncertain. V lost 6 bases, J lost 3 bases, and 11 bases lay in between. The CDR3 loop spans 14 amino acids. The germline CDR1 and CDR2 sequences are MGHRA and YSYEKL.

Remarks on this clonotype: The junction and the germline gene differ at one end; a read error may be behind it. This chain uses TRBV4-3 with TRBJ2-5, with D possibly TRBD2 on 5 matching bases. Germline CDR1 LGHNA, CDR2 YSLEER. The CDR3 runs 15 residues. The CDR3 region is CTSSHKWRYQETQYF. CDR3 bases: TGCACCAGCAGCCACAAGTGGAGGTACCAAGAGACCCAGTACTTC.

The chain carries TRBV20-1 and TRBJ2-1, with D possibly called TRBD1 or TRBD2 (6 bases each). TRBJ2-7 matches the DNA end more closely, so the J call is doubtful. Germline V gene lookup returns CDR1 DFQATT and CDR2 SNEGSKA (reference sequence). The CDR3 spans 14 residues. CDR3 region: CSASLGGPYNEQYF. CDR3 bases: TGCAGTGCTAGTCTCGGGGGCCCCTACAATGAGCAGTACTTC.

This chain's CDR3 is CASSQEGQPFNSPLHF. CDR3 coding DNA: TGCGCCAGCAGCCAAGAGGGACAGCCCTTCAATTCACCCCTCCACTTT. The J gene is TRBJ1-6, the V gene TRBV4-1, with 7 nucleotides matching TRBD1. Germline loops: CDR1 MGHRA, CDR2 YSYEKL. This CDR3 region has 16 residues. V shed 0 bases and J 7 bases; nucleotides not matched to a gene: 6.

The rearrangement joins TRBV28 to TRBJ2-7, with 7 bases matching TRBD1. Trimming took 5 bases from V and 0 from J; bases not matched to a gene: 7. The CDR3 runs 15 residues. The germline gives CDR1 MDHEN, CDR2 SYDVKM. CDR3 in DNA: TGTGCCAGCAGTAGTCCGTACAGGGGCTCCTACGAGCAGTACTTC. Translating gives CASSSPYRGSYEQYF.

This clonotype was found a few times. V gene TRBV7-3 combines with J gene TRBJ2-7; 10 bases are a match to TRBD1. CDR3 size: 15 residues. Germline V lookup: CDR1 SGHTA, CDR2 FQGTGA. The V and J ends lost 6 bases and 1 base, in that order; junction bases with no gene match: 6. The CDR3 loop is CASREPGQGSYEQYF. CDR3 nucleotide sequence: TGTGCCAGCAGGGAACCGGGACAGGGGTCCTACGAGCAGTACTTC.